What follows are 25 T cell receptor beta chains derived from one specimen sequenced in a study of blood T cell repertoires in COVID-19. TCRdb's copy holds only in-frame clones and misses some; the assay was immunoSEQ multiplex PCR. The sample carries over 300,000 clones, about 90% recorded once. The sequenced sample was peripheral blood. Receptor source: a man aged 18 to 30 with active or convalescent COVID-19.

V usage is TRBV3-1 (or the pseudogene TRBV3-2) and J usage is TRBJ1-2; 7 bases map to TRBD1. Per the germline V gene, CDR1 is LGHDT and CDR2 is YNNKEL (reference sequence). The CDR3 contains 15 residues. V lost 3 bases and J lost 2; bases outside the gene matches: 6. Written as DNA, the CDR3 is TGTGCCAGCAGCCACCGCACAGGGGCCAACTATGGCTACACCTTC. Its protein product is CASSHRTGANYGYTF.

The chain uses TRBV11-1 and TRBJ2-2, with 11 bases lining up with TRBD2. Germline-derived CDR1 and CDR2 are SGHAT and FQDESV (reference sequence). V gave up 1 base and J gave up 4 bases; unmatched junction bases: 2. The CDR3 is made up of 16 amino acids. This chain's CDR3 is CASSLVAGGGTGELFF. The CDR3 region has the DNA TGTGCCAGCAGCTTAGTAGCGGGAGGGGGCACCGGGGAGCTGTTTTTT.

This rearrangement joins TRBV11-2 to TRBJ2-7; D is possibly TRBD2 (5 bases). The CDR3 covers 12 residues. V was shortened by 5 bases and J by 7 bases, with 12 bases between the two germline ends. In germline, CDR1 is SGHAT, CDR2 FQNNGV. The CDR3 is CASSPQSGEQYF. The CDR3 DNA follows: TGTGCCAGCAGCCCCCAATCGGGGGAGCAGTACTTC. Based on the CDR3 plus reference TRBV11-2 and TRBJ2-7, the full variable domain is EAGVAQSPRYKIIEKRQSVAFWCNPISGHATLYWYQQILGQGPKLLIQFQNNGVVDDSQLPKDRFSAERLKGVDSTLKIQPAKLEDSAVYLCASSPQSGEQYFGPGTRLTVT.

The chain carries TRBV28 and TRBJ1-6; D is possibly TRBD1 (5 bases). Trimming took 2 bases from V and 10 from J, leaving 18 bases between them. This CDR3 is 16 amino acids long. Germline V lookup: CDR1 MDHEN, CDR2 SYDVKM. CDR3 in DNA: TGTGCCAGCAGTTTACTCGGGGACCTACGGGGGTCACCCCTCCACTTT. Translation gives CASSLLGDLRGSPLHF.

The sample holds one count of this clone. The CDR3, as DNA: TGTGCCAGCAGCTTGGGACAGGGTTGGGCTGAAAAACTGTTTTTT. It translates to CASSLGQGWAEKLFF. The J gene is TRBJ1-4, the V gene TRBV7-6; 9 positions agree with TRBD1. From germline, CDR1 is SGHVS and CDR2 FNYEAQ. With V trimmed by 3 bases and J by 7 bases, 6 bases remained unmatched. The CDR3 runs 15 residues. Together with reference TRBV7-6 and TRBJ1-4, the CDR3 gives the full variable domain: GAGVSQSPRYKVTKRGQDVALRCDPISGHVSLYWYRQALGQGPEFLTYFNYEAQQDKSGLPNDRFSAERPEGSISTLTIQRTEQRDSAMYRCASSLGQGWAEKLFFGSGTQLSVL.

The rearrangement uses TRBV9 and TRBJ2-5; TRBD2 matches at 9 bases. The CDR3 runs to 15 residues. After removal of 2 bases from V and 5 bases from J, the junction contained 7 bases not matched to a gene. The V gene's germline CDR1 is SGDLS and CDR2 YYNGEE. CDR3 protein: CASSVISGSFETQYF. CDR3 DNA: TGTGCCAGCAGCGTTATTAGCGGGAGTTTTGAGACCCAGTACTTC.

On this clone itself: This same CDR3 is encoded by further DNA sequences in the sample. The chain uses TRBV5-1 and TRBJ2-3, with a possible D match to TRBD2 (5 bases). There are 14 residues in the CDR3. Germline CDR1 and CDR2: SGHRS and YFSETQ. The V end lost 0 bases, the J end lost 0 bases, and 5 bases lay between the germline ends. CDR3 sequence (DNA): TGCGCCAGCAGCTTGGGGACTAGCACAGATACGCAGTATTTT. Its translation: CASSLGTSTDTQYF.

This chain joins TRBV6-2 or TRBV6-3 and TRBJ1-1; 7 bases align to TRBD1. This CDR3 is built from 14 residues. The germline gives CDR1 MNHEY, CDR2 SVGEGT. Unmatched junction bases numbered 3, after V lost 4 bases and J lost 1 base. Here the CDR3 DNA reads TGTGCCAGCAGTTCCAACAGGGGGAACACTGAAGCTTTCTTT. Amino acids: CASSSNRGNTEAFF.

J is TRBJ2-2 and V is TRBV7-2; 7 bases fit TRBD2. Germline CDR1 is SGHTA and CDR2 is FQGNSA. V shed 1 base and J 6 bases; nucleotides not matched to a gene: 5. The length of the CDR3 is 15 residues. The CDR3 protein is CASSLGGRIAGELFF. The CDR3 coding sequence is TGTGCCAGCAGCTTAGGCGGGAGAATCGCCGGGGAGCTGTTTTTT. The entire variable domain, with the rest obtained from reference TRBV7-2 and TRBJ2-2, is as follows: GAGVSQSPSNKVTEKGKDVELRCDPISGHTALYWYRQSLGQGLEFLIYFQGNSAPDKSGLPSDRFSAERTGGSVSTLTIQRTQQEDSAVYLCASSLGGRIAGELFFGEGSRLTVL.

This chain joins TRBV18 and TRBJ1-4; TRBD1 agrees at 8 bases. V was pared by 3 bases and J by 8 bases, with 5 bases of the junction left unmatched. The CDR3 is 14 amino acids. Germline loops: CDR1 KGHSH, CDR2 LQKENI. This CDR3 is CASSPTGAGEKLFF. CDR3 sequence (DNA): TGTGCCAGCTCACCGACAGGGGCGGGGGAAAAACTGTTTTTT.

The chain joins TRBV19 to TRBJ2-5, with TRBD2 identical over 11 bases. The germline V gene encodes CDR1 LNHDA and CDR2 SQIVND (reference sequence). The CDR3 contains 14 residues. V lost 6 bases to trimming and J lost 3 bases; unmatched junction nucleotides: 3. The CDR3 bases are TGTGCCAGTAGCCAGACTAGCGGGAAAGAGACCCAGTACTTC. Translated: CASSQTSGKETQYF.

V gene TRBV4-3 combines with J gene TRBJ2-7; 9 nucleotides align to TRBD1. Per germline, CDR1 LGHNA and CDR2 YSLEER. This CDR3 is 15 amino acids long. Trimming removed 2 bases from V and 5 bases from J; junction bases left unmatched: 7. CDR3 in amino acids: CASSQLQGAKNEQYF. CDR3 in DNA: TGCGCCAGCAGCCAACTACAGGGGGCGAAAAACGAGCAGTACTTC.

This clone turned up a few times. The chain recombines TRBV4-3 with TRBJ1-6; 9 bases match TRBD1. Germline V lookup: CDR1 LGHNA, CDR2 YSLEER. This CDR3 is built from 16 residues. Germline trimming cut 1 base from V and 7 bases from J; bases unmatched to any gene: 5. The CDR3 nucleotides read TGCGCCAGCAGCCAAGGGACAGGGGTAGGGAATTCACCCCTCCACTTT. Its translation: CASSQGTGVGNSPLHF.

The CDR3 protein is CASTQGHRSSYNSPLHF. The CDR3 DNA sequence: TGTGCCAGCACACAGGGCCATAGGAGCTCCTATAATTCACCCCTCCACTTT. The chain employs TRBV11-2 and TRBJ1-6, with D maybe TRBD1 (6 bases). Trimming cost V 7 bases and J 0 bases, with 16 bases left between them. CDR1 SGHAT and CDR2 FQNNGV come from the germline V gene. CDR3 length: 17 residues.

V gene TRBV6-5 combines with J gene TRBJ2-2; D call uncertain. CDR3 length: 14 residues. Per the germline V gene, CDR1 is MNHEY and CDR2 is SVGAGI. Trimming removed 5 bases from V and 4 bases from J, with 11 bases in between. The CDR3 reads CASSTELVTGELFF. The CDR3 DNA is TGTGCCAGCAGTACGGAGTTGGTCACCGGGGAGCTGTTTTTT.

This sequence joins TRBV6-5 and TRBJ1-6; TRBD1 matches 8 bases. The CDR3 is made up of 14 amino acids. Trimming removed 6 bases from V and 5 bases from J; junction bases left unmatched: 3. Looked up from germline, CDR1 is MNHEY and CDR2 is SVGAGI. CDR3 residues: CASSVTGDNSPLHF. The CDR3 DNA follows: TGTGCCAGCAGCGTGACAGGGGATAATTCACCCCTCCACTTT.

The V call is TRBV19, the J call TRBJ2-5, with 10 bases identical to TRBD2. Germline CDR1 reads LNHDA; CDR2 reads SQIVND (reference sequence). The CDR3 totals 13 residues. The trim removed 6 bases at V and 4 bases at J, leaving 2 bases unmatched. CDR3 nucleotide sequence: TGTGCCAGTAGACGGACTAGCGGAGAGACCCAGTACTTC. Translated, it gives CASRRTSGETQYF.

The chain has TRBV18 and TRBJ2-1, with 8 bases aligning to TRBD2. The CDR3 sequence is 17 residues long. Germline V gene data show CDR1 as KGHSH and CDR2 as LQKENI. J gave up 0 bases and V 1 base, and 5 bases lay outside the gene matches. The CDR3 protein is CASSPLIAGSSYNEQFF. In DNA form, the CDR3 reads TGTGCCAGCTCACCACTTATAGCGGGGAGCTCCTACAATGAGCAGTTCTTC.

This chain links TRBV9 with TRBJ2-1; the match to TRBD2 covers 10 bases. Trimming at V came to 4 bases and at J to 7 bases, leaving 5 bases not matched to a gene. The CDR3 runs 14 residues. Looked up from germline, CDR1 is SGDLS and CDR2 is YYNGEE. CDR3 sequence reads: CASSLRTSGNEQFF. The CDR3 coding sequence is TGTGCCAGCAGCCTCCGGACTAGCGGAAATGAGCAGTTCTTC.

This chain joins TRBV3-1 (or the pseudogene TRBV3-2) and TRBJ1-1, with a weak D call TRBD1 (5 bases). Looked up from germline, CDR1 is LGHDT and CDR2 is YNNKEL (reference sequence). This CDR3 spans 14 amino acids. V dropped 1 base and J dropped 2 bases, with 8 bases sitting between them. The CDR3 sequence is CASSQGQTNTEAFF. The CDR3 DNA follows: TGTGCCAGCAGCCAAGGACAGACTAACACTGAAGCTTTCTTT.

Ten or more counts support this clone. Here the CDR3 DNA reads TGTGCCAGCAGCTCAGACAGATATGGCTACACCTTC. The encoded protein is CASSSDRYGYTF. The rearrangement joins TRBV6-5 to TRBJ1-2; D is possibly TRBD1 (5 bases). This CDR3 contains 12 residues. Trimming shortened V by 6 bases and J by 5 bases, and 10 bases separated the two germline ends. CDR1 and CDR2 from the germline V gene are MNHEY and SVGAGI.

This CDR3 reads CASSLNTDTQYF. The DNA of the CDR3 is TGCGCCAGCAGCCTAAACACAGATACGCAGTATTTT. The chain employs TRBV5-1 and TRBJ2-3; D gene ambiguous. The CDR3 has 12 residues. CDR1 SGHRS and CDR2 YFSETQ come from the germline V gene. The germline V and J ends were trimmed by 4 bases and 2 bases, with 5 bases remaining between them. The entire variable domain, with the rest obtained from reference TRBV5-1 and TRBJ2-3, is as follows: KAGVTQTPRYLIKTRGQQVTLSCSPISGHRSVSWYQQTPGQGLQFLFEYFSETQRNKGNFPGRFSGRQFSNSRSEMNVSTLELGDSALYLCASSLNTDTQYFGPGTRLTVL.

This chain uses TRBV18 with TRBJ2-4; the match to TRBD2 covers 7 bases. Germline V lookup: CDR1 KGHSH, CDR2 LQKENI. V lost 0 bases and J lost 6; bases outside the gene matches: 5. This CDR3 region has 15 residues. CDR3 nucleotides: TGTGCCAGCTCACCACCTTTGGGCGGGGGAAACATTCAGTACTTC. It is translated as CASSPPLGGGNIQYF.

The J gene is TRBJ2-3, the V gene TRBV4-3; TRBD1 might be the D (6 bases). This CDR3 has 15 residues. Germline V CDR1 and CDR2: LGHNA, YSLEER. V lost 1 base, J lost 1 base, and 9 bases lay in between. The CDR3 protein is CASSQAGGGTDTQYF. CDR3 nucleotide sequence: TGCGCCAGCAGCCAAGCTGGGGGCGGCACAGATACGCAGTATTTT.

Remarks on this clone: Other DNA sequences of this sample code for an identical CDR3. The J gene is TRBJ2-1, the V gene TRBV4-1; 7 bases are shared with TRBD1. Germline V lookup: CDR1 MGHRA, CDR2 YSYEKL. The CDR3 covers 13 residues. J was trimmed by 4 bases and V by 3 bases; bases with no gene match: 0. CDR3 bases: TGCGCCAGCAGCCAGGGACAGTACAATGAGCAGTTCTTC. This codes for CASSQGQYNEQFF.